A selection of T cell receptor beta chains follows, all from one sample in a study of T cells in Graves' hyperthyroidism and ophthalmopathy. TCRdb reprocessed the multiplex PCR reads via MiXCR and lists one record per CDR3 protein. The data hold around 700,000 distinct CDR3 sequences, with around a sixth observed a single time. The sequencing input was blood. The origin of the receptors is a woman aged 45-65 years with Graves' hyperthyroidism that later progressed to Graves' ophthalmopathy. CDR3s include the opening cysteine and the closing phenylalanine or tryptophan. The order of the fields is J gene, clone size, D gene, V gene, CDR3 protein, CDR3 DNA. The D gene is left open where the match is weak. Rows may omit the clone size; those that give it use once, few, many or a size class.

J: TRBJ2-1; size: -; D: -; V: TRBV4-1; CDR3: CASSPHPSKPNEQFF; DNA: TGCGCCAGCAGCCCCCACCCTAGCAAGCCAAATGAGCAGTTCTTC
J: TRBJ2-7; size: few; D: TRBD2; V: TRBV14; CDR3: CASSQAGGPREQYF; DNA: TGTGCCAGCAGCCAGGCGGGGGGGCCGCGGGAGCAGTACTTC
J: TRBJ1-2; size: few; D: TRBD1; V: TRBV5-1; CDR3: CASSLDRGDTYGYTF; DNA: TGCGCCAGCAGCTTGGACAGGGGGGATACCTATGGCTACACCTTC
J: TRBJ1-1; size: few; D: -; V: TRBV4-1; CDR3: CASSHQQNTEAFF; DNA: TGCGCCAGCAGCCACCAGCAGAACACTGAAGCTTTCTTT
J: TRBJ1-1; size: many; D: -; V: TRBV27; CDR3: CASSPRTASPEAFF; DNA: TGTGCCAGCAGTCCAAGGACAGCGAGCCCTGAAGCTTTCTTT
J: TRBJ1-1; size: many; D: -; V: TRBV5-1; CDR3: CASSLAGREDTEAFF; DNA: TGCGCCAGCAGCTTGGCCGGTCGGGAGGACACTGAAGCTTTCTTT
J: TRBJ1-2; size: many; D: -; V: TRBV6-1; CDR3: CASRDWRDKNYGYTF; DNA: TGTGCCAGCAGAGATTGGAGAGACAAGAACTATGGCTACACCTTC
J: TRBJ1-5; size: few; D: -; V: TRBV5-6; CDR3: CASSLFILSDTNQPQHF; DNA: TGTGCCAGCAGCTTGTTCATACTGTCGGACACCAATCAGCCCCAGCATTTT
J: TRBJ1-3; size: -; D: -; V: TRBV9; CDR3: CASSVEGTGNTIYF; DNA: TGTGCCAGCAGCGTAGAGGGAACTGGAAACACCATATATTTT
J: TRBJ2-1; size: many; D: TRBD2; V: TRBV3-1; CDR3: CASSQGLAYLSSYNEQFF; DNA: TGTGCCAGCAGCCAAGGACTAGCTTACCTAAGCTCCTACAATGAGCAGTTCTTC
J: TRBJ2-7; size: -; D: TRBD1; V: TRBV12-3/TRBV12-4; CDR3: CASSNRDRNEQYF; DNA: TGTGCCAGCAGCAACCGGGACAGAAACGAGCAGTACTTC
J: TRBJ1-1; size: many; D: -; V: TRBV7-3; CDR3: CASSLMPAQNTEAFF; DNA: TGTGCCAGCAGCTTAATGCCAGCTCAGAACACTGAAGCTTTCTTT
J: TRBJ1-5; size: -; D: -; V: TRBV6-1; CDR3: CASSHRDPPNQPQHF; DNA: TGTGCCAGCAGCCACCGGGACCCACCGAATCAGCCCCAGCATTTT
J: TRBJ1-2; size: -; D: -; V: TRBV7-9; CDR3: CASSPLSNYGYTF; DNA: TGTGCCAGCAGTCCGTTGTCTAACTATGGCTACACCTTC
J: TRBJ1-3; size: -; D: -; V: TRBV6-9; CDR3: CASSYGDSGNTIYF; DNA: TGTGCCAGCAGCTATGGGGACTCTGGAAACACCATATATTTT
J: TRBJ2-3; size: few; D: TRBD2; V: TRBV6-1; CDR3: CASTDGLAGADTQYF; DNA: TGTGCCAGCACCGACGGACTAGCGGGGGCGGATACGCAGTATTTT
J: TRBJ1-1; size: -; D: TRBD1; V: TRBV7-8; CDR3: CASSHNRGSNTEAFF; DNA: TGTGCCAGCAGCCACAACAGGGGCTCGAACACTGAAGCTTTCTTT